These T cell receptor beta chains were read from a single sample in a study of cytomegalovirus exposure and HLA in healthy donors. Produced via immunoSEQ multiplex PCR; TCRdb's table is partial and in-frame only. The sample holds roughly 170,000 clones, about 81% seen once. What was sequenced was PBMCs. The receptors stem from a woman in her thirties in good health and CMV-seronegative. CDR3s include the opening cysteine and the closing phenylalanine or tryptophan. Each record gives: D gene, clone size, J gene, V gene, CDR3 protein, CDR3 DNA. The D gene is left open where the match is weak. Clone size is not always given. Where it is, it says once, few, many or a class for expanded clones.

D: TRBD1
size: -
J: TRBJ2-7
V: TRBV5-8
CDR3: CASSRSTGTYKQYF
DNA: TGTGCCAGCAGCAGATCGACAGGGACCTACAAGCAGTACTTC

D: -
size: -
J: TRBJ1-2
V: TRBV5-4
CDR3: CASSFQRTDNYGYTF
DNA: TGTGCCAGCAGCTTTCAAAGGACAGACAACTATGGCTACACCTTC

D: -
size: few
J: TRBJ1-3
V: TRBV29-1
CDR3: CSVRGRGNTIYF
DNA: TGCAGCGTTCGGGGGAGAGGAAACACCATATATTTT

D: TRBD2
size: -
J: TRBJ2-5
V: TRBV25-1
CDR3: CASSPLAGAQETQYF
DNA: TGTGCCAGCTCTCCCTTGGCGGGAGCCCAAGAGACCCAGTACTTC

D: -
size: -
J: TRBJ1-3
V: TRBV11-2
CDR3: CASSLDHGRTGNTIYF
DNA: TGTGCCAGCAGCTTAGATCATGGGCGCACTGGAAACACCATATATTTT

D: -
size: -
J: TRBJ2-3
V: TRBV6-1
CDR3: CASSVANTDTQYF
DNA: TGTGCCAGCAGTGTGGCAAACACAGATACGCAGTATTTT

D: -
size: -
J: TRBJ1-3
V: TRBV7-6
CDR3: CASSFGGGSKGVLSGNTIYF
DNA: TGTGCCAGCAGCTTCGGGGGGGGCAGCAAAGGAGTACTATCTGGAAACACCATATATTTT

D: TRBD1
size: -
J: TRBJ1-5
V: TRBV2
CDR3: CASGGTGGYSNQPQHF
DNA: TGTGCCAGCGGGGGGACAGGGGGTTATAGCAATCAGCCCCAGCATTTT

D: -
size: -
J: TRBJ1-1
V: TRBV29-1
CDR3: CSVQGVGEAFF
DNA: TGCAGCGTTCAGGGCGTCGGGGAAGCTTTCTTT

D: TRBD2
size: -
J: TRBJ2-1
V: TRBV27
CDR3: CASSLSGTSGYNEQFF
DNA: TGTGCCAGCAGTCTAAGCGGGACTAGCGGCTACAATGAGCAGTTCTTC

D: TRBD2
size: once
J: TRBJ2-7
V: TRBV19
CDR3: CASSIELAVSYEQYF
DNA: TGTGCCAGTAGTATAGAACTAGCGGTGTCGTACGAGCAGTACTTC

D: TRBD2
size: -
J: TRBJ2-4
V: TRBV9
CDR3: CASSARPGLAGGPHSQYF
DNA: TGTGCCAGCAGCGCCAGACCGGGACTAGCGGGGGGGCCTCACAGTCAGTACTTC

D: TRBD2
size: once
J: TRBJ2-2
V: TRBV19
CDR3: CASSGTSGSAGELFF
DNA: TGTGCCAGTAGTGGGACTAGCGGGAGCGCCGGGGAGCTGTTTTTT

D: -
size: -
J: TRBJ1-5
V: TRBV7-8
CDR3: CASSSRDDNQPQHF
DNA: TGTGCCAGCAGCTCCAGGGATGACAATCAGCCCCAGCATTTT

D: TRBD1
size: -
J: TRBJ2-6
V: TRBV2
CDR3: CASRGGQGTGANVLTF
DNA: TGTGCCAGCAGGGGGGGACAGGGGACAGGGGCCAACGTCCTGACTTTC

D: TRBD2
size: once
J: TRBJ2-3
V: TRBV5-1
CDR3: CASSLVGRLAGERGQRDTQYF
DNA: TGCGCCAGCAGCTTGGTTGGTCGGCTAGCGGGGGAGAGAGGACAGAGAGATACGCAGTATTTT

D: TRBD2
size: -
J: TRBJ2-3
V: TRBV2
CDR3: CASSVGGGSTDTQYF
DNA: TGTGCCAGCAGTGTTGGGGGAGGGAGCACAGATACGCAGTATTTT

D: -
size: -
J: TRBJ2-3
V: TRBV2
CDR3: CASSGAGGTDTQYF
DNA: TGTGCCAGCAGTGGGGCAGGTGGCACAGATACGCAGTATTTT

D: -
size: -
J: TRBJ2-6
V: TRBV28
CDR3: CAHGRGVGGANVLTF
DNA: TGTGCCCACGGCAGGGGGGTGGGAGGGGCCAACGTCCTGACTTTC

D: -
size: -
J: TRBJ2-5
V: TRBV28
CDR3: CASSDSYEQYF
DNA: TGTGCCAGCAGCGACTCGTACGAGCAATACTTC

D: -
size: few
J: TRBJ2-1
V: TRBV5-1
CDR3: CASSPPWGLDGDEQFF
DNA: TGCGCCAGCAGCCCCCCGTGGGGACTGGATGGCGATGAGCAGTTCTTC

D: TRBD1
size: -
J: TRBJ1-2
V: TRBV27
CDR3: CASRTGGGYGYTF
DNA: TGTGCCAGCAGGACAGGGGGCGGCTATGGCTACACCTTC

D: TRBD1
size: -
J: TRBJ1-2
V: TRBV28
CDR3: CASSPSPGTGETYGYTF
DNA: TGTGCCAGCAGCCCCTCCCCCGGGACAGGTGAAACATATGGCTACACCTTC

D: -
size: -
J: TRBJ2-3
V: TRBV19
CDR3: CASSPQRVSTDTQYF
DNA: TGTGCCAGTAGTCCCCAGCGGGTGAGCACAGATACGCAGTATTTT

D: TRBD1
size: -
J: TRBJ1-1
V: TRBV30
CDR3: CAWRKTDRSTEAFF
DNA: TGTGCCTGGAGGAAAACGGACAGGTCCACTGAAGCTTTCTTT

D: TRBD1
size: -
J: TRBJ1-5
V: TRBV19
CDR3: CATSETGGNQPQHF
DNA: TGTGCCACATCCGAGACAGGGGGGAATCAGCCCCAGCATTTT

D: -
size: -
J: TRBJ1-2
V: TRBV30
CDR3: CAWSTYLQVAVAGYTF
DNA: TGTGCCTGGAGTACGTACCTACAGGTGGCAGTAGCTGGCTACACCTTC

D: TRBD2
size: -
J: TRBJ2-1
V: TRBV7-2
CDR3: CASSGTSGEYNEQFF
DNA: TGTGCCAGCAGCGGGACTAGCGGGGAATACAATGAGCAGTTCTTC